Reported below is one T cell receptor (beta chain). The antigen is not known. This specimen belongs to a study of cytomegalovirus exposure and HLA in healthy donors. Vbeta (60) and Jbeta (13) primers were used in the PCR. Clones were read by immunoSEQ multiplex PCR, and TCRdb kept only the in-frame ones, dropping some. The repertoire holds some 200,000 clones, with 75% to 90% as singletons. The CDR3 length is 12 residues. V lost 3 bases and J lost 5, with 7 bases in between. Germline V lookup: CDR1 SNHLY, CDR2 FYNNEI. Each donor was healthy, and each was a bone marrow donor. The study, taken as a whole, reports: In an earlier analysis, productive rearrangement rates for most beta V segments clustered near 87% or 30%. Relative to the approximately 680-donor mean, N-insertions were reportedly fewer in an Asian-associated ancestry cluster in a later analysis.

This chain joins TRBV2 and TRBJ1-1, with D possibly being TRBD1 (5 bases). Sequenced: PBMCs. This sequence was found in a man between 35 and 55 years old in good health and CMV-seropositive. CDR3 sequence reads: CASSEGRTEAFF. CDR3 in DNA: TGTGCCAGCAGTGAGGGGCGGACTGAAGCTTTCTTT.